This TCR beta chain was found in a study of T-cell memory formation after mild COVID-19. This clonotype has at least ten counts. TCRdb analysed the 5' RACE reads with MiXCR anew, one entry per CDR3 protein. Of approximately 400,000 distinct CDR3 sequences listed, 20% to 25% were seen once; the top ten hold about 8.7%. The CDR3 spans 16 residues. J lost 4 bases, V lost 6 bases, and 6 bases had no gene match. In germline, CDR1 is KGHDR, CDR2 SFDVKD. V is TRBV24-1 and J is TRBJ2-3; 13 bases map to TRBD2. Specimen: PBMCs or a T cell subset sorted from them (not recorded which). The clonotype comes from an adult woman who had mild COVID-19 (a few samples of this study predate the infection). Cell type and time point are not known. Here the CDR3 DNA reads TGTGCCACCAGTCCGAGACTAGCGGGGGGAGCAGATACGCAGTATTTT. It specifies CATSPRLAGGADTQYF.